The rows below give T cell receptor beta chains drawn from one sample of a study of CD8+CD57+ T cells in acquired aplastic anemia. MiXCR, applied by TCRdb to the reads, yields one record per CDR3 protein. The sample shows 150,000 to 200,000 distinct CDR3 sequences, 40% to 60% of them seen only once. Sequencing input: sorted CD4+, CD8+, or CD8+CD57+ T cells (not recorded which) from PBMCs. The receptors here all came from a human donor with aplastic anemia. CDR3s include the opening cysteine and the closing phenylalanine or tryptophan. A D gene is named only where the DNA matches it firmly. Where a row states a size, it is once, few, many or the class of an expanded clone; other rows omit it.

CDR3nt	CDR3aa	v_gene	len	d_gene	abundance	j_gene
TGTGCCAGCAGTGAAAGCGGGAGGGGGAGCGAAAAACTGTTTTTT	CASSESGRGSEKLFF	TRBV25-1	15	NA	NA	TRBJ1-4
TGCGCCAGCAGCTTGCATATGTGGCAGGAGTTCACCGGGGAGCTGTTTTTT	CASSLHMWQEFTGELFF	TRBV5-1	17	NA	many	TRBJ2-2
TGTGCCAGCAGCCCGACAGGGCTTGCTGGCACTGAAGCTTTCTTT	CASSPTGLAGTEAFF	TRBV27	15	TRBD1	once	TRBJ1-1
TGCGCCAGCAGCCAAGATGGGGGACAGGAAGCTTTCTTT	CASSQDGGQEAFF	TRBV4-3	13	TRBD1	NA	TRBJ1-1
TGCGCCAGCAGCCAAGTACAGGGTCCCCCCTACGAGCAGTACTTC	CASSQVQGPPYEQYF	TRBV4-1	15	NA	NA	TRBJ2-7
TGTGCCAGCAGCGCCGGGACTAGCGGGACCCAAGAGACCCAGTACTTC	CASSAGTSGTQETQYF	TRBV9	16	TRBD2	many	TRBJ2-5
TGTGCCAGCAGTTCCTCCATCCCCGCAGGGGTCGTGAACACTGAAGCTTTCTTT	CASSSSIPAGVVNTEAFF	TRBV6-5	18	NA	many	TRBJ1-1
TGTGCCAGCAGCTTTTCTGGGGGCACAGATACGCAGTATTTT	CASSFSGGTDTQYF	TRBV7-6	14	NA	many	TRBJ2-3
TGTGCCAGCAGCTTAAATAATCCGGGGGTAGGATCAGCAACTAATGAAAAACTGTTTTTT	CASSLNNPGVGSATNEKLFF	TRBV13	20	NA	few	TRBJ1-4
TGTGCCAGCACGAGGAAATATGGGACAGGGCTAGGGAGGAGCTCTGGGGCCAACGTCCTGACTTTC	CASTRKYGTGLGRSSGANVLTF	TRBV2	22	TRBD1	NA	TRBJ2-6
TGTGCCAGCACGATTCGAGGGGACACCACAGATACGCAGTATTTT	CASTIRGDTTDTQYF	TRBV11-2	15	NA	NA	TRBJ2-3
TGTGCCAGTAGTACCAGGGACAATAATCAGCCCCAGCATTTT	CASSTRDNNQPQHF	TRBV19	14	NA	many	TRBJ1-5
TGTGCCAGCAGGCCCTCAAGCGGGAGGGCCTTAGATACGCAGTATTTT	CASRPSSGRALDTQYF	TRBV4-2	16	TRBD2	NA	TRBJ2-3
TGCAGTGCTGGGCGTGGGCAAGAGACCCAGTACTTC	CSAGRGQETQYF	TRBV20-1	12	NA	NA	TRBJ2-5
TGTGCCAGCAGCGAGGGGCGCGGGTATGGTCAGCCCCAGCATTTT	CASSEGRGYGQPQHF	TRBV6-2/TRBV6-3	15	NA	many	TRBJ1-5
TGTGCCACCAGCAGTAGACCTTTCGCTGACAGCTACGAGCAGTACTTC	CATSSRPFADSYEQYF	TRBV15	16	NA	few	TRBJ2-7
TGTGCCAGTAGTATAGAAGCCTACGAGCAGTACTTC	CASSIEAYEQYF	TRBV19	12	NA	few	TRBJ2-7
TGTGCCATCAGCGACAGGGTTGGAACTGAGGCTTTCTTT	CAISDRVGTEAFF	TRBV10-3	13	TRBD1	NA	TRBJ1-1
TGTGCCAGCAGCCCGGGTAGTTCAGATACGCAGTATTTT	CASSPGSSDTQYF	TRBV13	13	NA	NA	TRBJ2-3
TGTGCCAGCAGTGAATTTCAGGGGGGAACTAATGAAAAACTGTTTTTT	CASSEFQGGTNEKLFF	TRBV25-1	16	TRBD1	NA	TRBJ1-4
TGTGCCAGCAGCCCTTCCGGGACAGGGCTAATAGGCTATGGCTACACCTTC	CASSPSGTGLIGYGYTF	TRBV11-1	17	TRBD1	NA	TRBJ1-2
TGTGCCAGCAGCTTAGCGGATGGGGTGTGGGTGAACATTCAGTACTTC	CASSLADGVWVNIQYF	TRBV11-1	16	NA	few	TRBJ2-4
TGCGCCAGCAGCCAAGTCGGGGGTCAAGAGACCCAGTACTTC	CASSQVGGQETQYF	TRBV4-1	14	NA	many	TRBJ2-5
TGCAGTGCTAGAGATCAGTACAGGGCGAACCACTTT	CSARDQYRANHF	TRBV20-1	12	NA	NA	TRBJ1-6
TGTGCCAGCAGCCAAGATGGATGGGTGGGGCTAACGAACACTGAAGCTTTCTTT	CASSQDGWVGLTNTEAFF	TRBV3-1	18	NA	few	TRBJ1-1
TGCGCCAGCAGCTTAAAGGCCAGCACAGATACGCAGTGTTTT	CASSLKASTDTQCF	TRBV5-1	14	NA	NA	TRBJ2-3
TGTGCCAGTAGTATAGGTGGGCCCACAGATACGCAGTATTTT	CASSIGGPTDTQYF	TRBV19	14	NA	few	TRBJ2-3
TGTGCCAGCAGCACGATGAGCTCCTATAATTCACCCCTCCACTTT	CASSTMSSYNSPLHF	TRBV7-9	15	NA	NA	TRBJ1-6
TGTGCCAGCAGTTATGGACTCAATGAGCAGTTCTTC	CASSYGLNEQFF	TRBV6-5	12	NA	many	TRBJ2-1
TGTGCCAGCAGCCCCCGCAAGGTGAGGTATCAGCCCCAGCATTTT	CASSPRKVRYQPQHF	TRBV9	15	NA	many	TRBJ1-5
TGTGCCAGCAGTTACTCGGACAGGGCGGTGGCTTTCTTT	CASSYSDRAVAFF	TRBV6-5	13	TRBD1	NA	TRBJ1-1
TGCAGCGTTGGGGGGCTAGTCAATGAGCAGTTCTTC	CSVGGLVNEQFF	TRBV29-1	12	NA	many	TRBJ2-1
TGTGCCAGCAGCTTAGTGGGATCAGATGGGGGCGGACAAGAGACCCAGTACTTC	CASSLVGSDGGGQETQYF	TRBV11-2	18	NA	few	TRBJ2-5
TGTGCCAGCAGTTTAGGCCCAAATTCACCCCTCCACTTT	CASSLGPNSPLHF	TRBV27	13	NA	many	TRBJ1-6
TGTGCTAGTGGTTTTAATGCAGGGGAAGGGAACACTGAAGCTTTCTTT	CASGFNAGEGNTEAFF	TRBV12-5	16	NA	NA	TRBJ1-1
TGTGCCAGCAGCTCTCTGGACGGGGGGAATCAGCCCCAGCATTTT	CASSSLDGGNQPQHF	TRBV5-5	15	NA	NA	TRBJ1-5
TGTGCCAGCACCGGGACCGAGTATGGCTACACCTTC	CASTGTEYGYTF	TRBV28	12	NA	many	TRBJ1-2
TGTGCCAGCAGCTCCAGCACAACCGGGACAGGGAACGGCTACACCTTC	CASSSSTTGTGNGYTF	TRBV7-9	16	TRBD1	many	TRBJ1-2
TGTGCCACCAGTGATCCGAGACAGGGGAACACTGAAGCTTTCTTT	CATSDPRQGNTEAFF	TRBV24-1	15	TRBD1	NA	TRBJ1-1
TGTGCCAGCAGCTTAGCACCAGGGAGCACTGAAGCTTTCTTT	CASSLAPGSTEAFF	TRBV7-9	14	NA	NA	TRBJ1-1
TGTGCCACCAGCAGAGATACGAACACCATATATTTT	CATSRDTNTIYF	TRBV15	12	NA	NA	TRBJ1-3
TGTGCCAGCAGGGGGACGACAGCTATGAACACTGAAGCTTTCTTT	CASRGTTAMNTEAFF	TRBV7-8	15	NA	NA	TRBJ1-1
TGTGCCACCGGGGGACAGTCCCTTGTTGAGCAGTTCTTC	CATGGQSLVEQFF	TRBV24-1	13	TRBD1	once	TRBJ2-1
TGTGCCAGTAGTATGGGCCTGAGCTCCTACGAGCAGTACTTC	CASSMGLSSYEQYF	TRBV19	14	NA	few	TRBJ2-7
TGCAGTGCTGGAACCGGGACTTTATACAATGAGCAGTTCTTC	CSAGTGTLYNEQFF	TRBV20-1	14	NA	many	TRBJ2-1
TGTGCCAGCAGATATCGGGGGGACGAGCAGTACTTC	CASRYRGDEQYF	TRBV7-3	12	TRBD2	NA	TRBJ2-7
TGCGCCAGCAGCCAAGGGCCTAGCTCCTACGAGCAGTACTTC	CASSQGPSSYEQYF	TRBV2	14	NA	NA	TRBJ2-7
TGTGCCAGCCGTACAGGGCGGTCCACCGGGGAGCTGTTTTTT	CASRTGRSTGELFF	TRBV11-1	14	NA	NA	TRBJ2-2
TGCGCCAGCAGCCAGCCGACAGGGGGCGAGGGCTACACCTTC	CASSQPTGGEGYTF	TRBV4-1	14	TRBD1	few	TRBJ1-2